A single sample gave rise to the 19 T cell receptor beta chains below, sequenced in a study of a mutant IDH1 vaccine in newly diagnosed glioma. Time point noted: week 11, during vaccination. The vaccine gave 300 ug of a 20-mer mutant IDH1 peptide subcutaneously per dose. These receptors' targets are unknown. Assay used: immunoSEQ multiplex PCR; TCRdb lists only in-frame clones, some missing. The sample consists of around 27,000 clones, around 82% of them appearing once. The sequencing used PBMCs, collected from a glioma patient whose treatment included an IDH1 peptide vaccine. These receptors came from a woman younger than 30 with glioma.

The chain links TRBV9 to TRBJ2-3; D is ambiguous. CDR1 and CDR2 (germline): SGDLS, YYNGEE. The CDR3 length is 13 residues. Trimming pared 4 bases from V and 6 bases from J, leaving 12 bases between. DNA of the CDR3: TGTGCCAGCAGCCCCCCCTTAACGGATACGCAGTATTTT. Its translation is CASSPPLTDTQYF.

The chain couples TRBV5-4 to TRBJ1-2; 8 nucleotides align to TRBD1. Germline V CDR1 and CDR2: SGHNT, YYREEE (reference sequence). The CDR3 extends over 15 amino acids. Losses at the gene ends were 1 base for V and 6 bases for J; bases not matched to a gene: 8. CDR3 nucleotides: TGTGCCAGCAGCTTGCCCGGACAGGGAACTCATGGCTACACCTTC. This codes for CASSLPGQGTHGYTF. Full variable domain (rest looked up from reference TRBV5-4 and TRBJ1-2): ETGVTQSPTHLIKTRGQQVTLRCSSQSGHNTVSWYQQALGQGPQFIFQYYREEENGRGNFPPRFSGLQFPNYSSELNVNALELDDSALYLCASSLPGQGTHGYTFGSGTRLTVV.

The chain is built from TRBV28 and TRBJ1-2; 7 bases align to TRBD1. The CDR3 runs to 12 residues. Per the germline V gene, CDR1 is MDHEN and CDR2 is SYDVKM. V dropped 3 bases and J dropped 13; count of bases not matched to a gene: 8. CDR3 amino acids: CASSFTGARATF. Here the CDR3 DNA reads TGTGCCAGCAGTTTCACAGGGGCGCGTGCCACCTTC.

This clone was detected only a few times. V is TRBV7-8 and J is TRBJ1-5; D remains ambiguous. Trimming shortened V by 5 bases and J by 6 bases, and 14 bases separated the two germline ends. This CDR3 is built from 14 residues. Per the germline V gene, CDR1 is SGHVS and CDR2 is FQNEAQ. CDR3 protein: CASSPTEEGQPQHF. The CDR3 bases are TGTGCCAGCAGCCCAACAGAGGAGGGTCAGCCCCAGCATTTT.

The V and J genes are TRBV7-9 and TRBJ2-2; D not resolved. Trimming pared 1 base from V and 7 bases from J, leaving 13 bases between. Germline lookup yields CDR1 SEHNR and CDR2 FQNEAQ (reference sequence). The CDR3 extends over 15 amino acids. DNA for the CDR3: TGTGCCAGCAGCTTAGGACCGCATAATGGCGGGGAGCTGTTTTTT. This translates into CASSLGPHNGGELFF.

The genes are TRBV11-3 and TRBJ2-5; TRBD2 might be the D (6 bases). The CDR3 is 14 residues long. V was trimmed by 5 bases and J by 4 bases, leaving 14 bases between them. CDR1 is SGHNT and CDR2 is YENEEA in the germline V gene. The CDR3 spells CASSLAGLGETQYF. In DNA, the CDR3 is TGTGCCAGCAGCCTGGCGGGGTTGGGAGAGACCCAGTACTTC.

CDR3 amino acids: CASSPGQDEAFF. The CDR3 nucleotides read TGCGCCAGCAGCCCAGGACAGGATGAAGCTTTCTTT. The chain recombines TRBV4-1 with TRBJ1-1, with 7 bases aligning to TRBD1. The V gene end was trimmed by 4 bases and the J gene end by 7 bases; junction bases not matched to a gene: 3. Germline V CDR1 and CDR2: MGHRA, YSYEKL. The CDR3 has 12 amino acids.

V and J are TRBV19 and TRBJ1-4; D perhaps matches TRBD1 (5 bases). CDR3 length: 15 amino acids. V was trimmed by 2 bases and J by 7 bases, leaving 14 bases between them. Germline V gene data show CDR1 as LNHDA and CDR2 as SQIVND (reference sequence). The CDR3 DNA sequence: TGTGCCAGTAGTATACCCCCTGGGGCCGGTGAAAAACTGTTTTTT. Protein sequence: CASSIPPGAGEKLFF.

This chain uses TRBV2 with TRBJ1-2, with 7 positions matching TRBD1. The CDR3 is 14 residues long. Trimming removed 6 bases from V and 0 bases from J; junction bases left unmatched: 4. Germline values: CDR1 SNHLY, CDR2 FYNNEI. This chain's CDR3 is CASRGTATNYGYTF. In nucleotides, the CDR3 is TGTGCCAGCAGGGGGACAGCCACTAACTATGGCTACACCTTC.

CDR3 coding DNA: TGCGCCAGCAGCTTGGAGGGACAGGGGGACGACGAGCAGTACTTC. It yields the protein CASSLEGQGDDEQYF. The chain combines TRBV5-1 with TRBJ2-7, with 11 bases identical to TRBD1. Germline CDR1 SGHRS, CDR2 YFSETQ. The trim removed 0 bases at V and 5 bases at J, leaving 4 bases unmatched. CDR3 length: 15 amino acids.

Written as DNA, the CDR3 is TGTGCCAGCAGCTTGGCCGGGACGCCCGAAGCTTTCTTT. It translates to CASSLAGTPEAFF. The chain is built from TRBV5-4 and TRBJ1-1; D is possibly TRBD1 (5 bases). This CDR3 contains 13 residues. Germline loops: CDR1 SGHNT, CDR2 YYREEE (reference sequence). Trimming shortened V by 0 bases and J by 8 bases, and 11 bases separated the two germline ends.

The V gene is TRBV11-1, the J gene TRBJ1-2, with a possible D match to TRBD1 (5 bases). V was cut by 2 bases and J by 4 bases, with 8 bases left in between. Germline CDR1 is SGHAT and CDR2 is FQDESV (reference sequence). The CDR3 length is 13 residues. The CDR3 coding sequence is TGTGCCAGCAGCTTACGACAGACCTATGGCTACACCTTC. Encoded protein: CASSLRQTYGYTF. Supplemented by reference TRBV11-1 and TRBJ1-2, the full variable domain reads EAEVAQSPRYKITEKSQAVAFWCDPISGHATLYWYRQILGQGPELLVQFQDESVVDDSQLPKDRFSAERLKGVDSTLKIQPAELGDSAMYLCASSLRQTYGYTFGSGTRLTVV.

The chain is built from TRBV10-2 and TRBJ2-7; D is unclear. Trimming took off 2 bases at V and 0 bases at J, with 2 bases between the two ends. This CDR3 comprises 12 residues. The germline V gene encodes CDR1 WSHSY and CDR2 SAAADI. The CDR3 loop is CASSESSYEQYF. The CDR3 region has the DNA TGCGCCAGCAGTGAGAGCTCCTACGAGCAGTACTTC.

This chain connects TRBV5-6 to TRBJ2-1, with D uncertain. V lost 0 bases and J 3 bases, leaving 7 bases between the germline ends. The CDR3 spans 14 residues. Germline assignment: CDR1 SGHDT and CDR2 YYEEEE. The CDR3 coding sequence is TGTGCCAGCAGCTTGGGGTGGGTCTACAATGAGCAGTTCTTC. It encodes CASSLGWVYNEQFF.

CDR3 amino acids: CASSQAVVVGGKKNYGYTF. DNA of the CDR3: TGCGCCAGCAGCCAAGCGGTTGTCGTGGGGGGGAAGAAAAACTATGGCTACACCTTC. The chain combines TRBV4-3 with TRBJ1-2, with a tentative D call TRBD1 (5 bases). V lost 1 base and J lost 2, with 23 bases in between. The V gene's germline CDR1 is LGHNA and CDR2 YSLEER. The CDR3 is 19 amino acids.

The V and J genes are TRBV30 and TRBJ2-7; D ambiguous. Trimming left V 0 bases short and J 5 bases short, with 5 bases between. The germline V gene has CDR1 GTSNPN and CDR2 SVGIG (reference sequence). The CDR3 totals 11 residues. The CDR3 is CAWSVTHEQYF. The CDR3 bases are TGTGCCTGGAGTGTAACCCACGAGCAGTACTTC.

The V gene is TRBV7-2, the J gene TRBJ1-3; no definite D call. The germline V gene has CDR1 SGHTA and CDR2 FQGNSA. The CDR3 contains 16 residues. With 3 bases removed from V and 0 bases from J, the gap between germline ends came to 12 bases. The CDR3 sequence: CASSFGPGNSGNTIYF. The CDR3 nucleotides read TGTGCCAGCAGCTTCGGTCCGGGGAACTCTGGAAACACCATATATTTT.

The chain couples TRBV9 to TRBJ2-1; D may correspond to TRBD1 or TRBD2 (5 bases each). V lost 0 bases and J 9 bases, leaving 16 bases between the germline ends. This CDR3 comprises 15 residues. Germline CDR1 and CDR2: SGDLS and YYNGEE. The CDR3 sequence is CASSVDPLTGGEQFF. In DNA, the CDR3 is TGTGCCAGCAGCGTAGATCCCCTGACTGGGGGTGAGCAGTTCTTC.

This clone was detected only once. One end of the junction fails to match germline, which may point to a read error. The chain couples TRBV28 to TRBJ2-6, with 7 bases aligning to TRBD1. CDR3 length: 18 amino acids. Looked up from germline, CDR1 is MDHEN and CDR2 is SYDVKM. The CDR3 DNA is TGTGCCAGCAGTTTATCTGGACAGGTGCCCTCTGGGGCCAACGTCCTGGCTTTC. Translation: CASSLSGQVPSGANVLAF.